A selection of T cell receptor beta chains follows, all from one sample in a study of shared clonotypes between healthy human individuals. TCRdb's copy holds only in-frame clones and misses some; the assay was immunoSEQ multiplex PCR. The data show about 2.5 million clones, less than 95% seen once. Sequencing used naive CD4+ T cells from PBMCs. The receptor source for this set is a man aged 18 to 35 in good health. Some clones in this sample may be carry-over from other donors' samples. Both conserved end residues are part of each CDR3. The order of the fields is clone size, D gene, V gene, J gene, CDR3 DNA, CDR3 protein. D genes are given only for firm matches. The size field is filled for only some rows; it gives once, few, many or a size class.

>NA|NA|TRBV25-1|TRBJ2-4
TGTGCCAGCAGAGGAGGGCCCAAAAACATTCAGTACTTC
CASRGGPKNIQYF
>NA|NA|TRBV10-3|TRBJ2-1
TGTGCCATCAGTACGACAGTTTTAGGGGACAATGAGCAGTTCTTC
CAISTTVLGDNEQFF
>NA|TRBD1|TRBV9|TRBJ1-5
TGTGCCAGCAACCCCCCGACAAACAGGGGGCTGCGTGGCAATCAGCCCCAGCATTTT
CASNPPTNRGLRGNQPQHF
>NA|TRBD2|TRBV9|TRBJ2-1
TGTGCCAGCAGCGTAGAGGGACTAGCGGGAGGTTATGAGCAGTTCTTC
CASSVEGLAGGYEQFF
>NA|TRBD2|TRBV28|TRBJ2-7
TGTGCCAGCAGTTCTACCGGGACTAGCGGGGTTGAGCAGTACTTC
CASSSTGTSGVEQYF
>NA|TRBD2|TRBV7-2|TRBJ2-2
TGTGCCAGCAGCTCGAGGTCGAGACTAGCGGGAGACACCGGGGAGCTGTTTTTT
CASSSRSRLAGDTGELFF
>NA|NA|TRBV5-1|TRBJ2-3
TGCGCCAGCAGCCCGGACCCGACCGATACGCAGTATTTT
CASSPDPTDTQYF
>NA|TRBD1|TRBV11-2|TRBJ2-7
TGTGCCAGCAGCTCCCCGGGACAGGGGACCTACGAGCAGTACTTC
CASSSPGQGTYEQYF
>NA|TRBD2|TRBV11-1|TRBJ2-1
TGTGCCAGCAGCCAAGGGACTAGCGGGCTTTGGGGTGAGCAGTTCTTC
CASSQGTSGLWGEQFF
>once|TRBD1|TRBV30|TRBJ1-4
TGTGCCGGGAGCCGGGACAGAAGCTCGTTAGGTGAAAAACTGTTTTTT
CAGSRDRSSLGEKLFF
>NA|NA|TRBV19|TRBJ1-1
TGTGCCAGTAGTTCGCAGGGAAGCACTGAAGCTTTCTTT
CASSSQGSTEAFF
>NA|NA|TRBV25-1|TRBJ1-6
TGTGCCAGCAGTGTTGACGGGAGGGATTCACCCCTCCACTTT
CASSVDGRDSPLHF
>NA|TRBD2|TRBV30|TRBJ2-6
TGTGCCTGGAGCCTAGCGGGAGTCTCTGGGGCCAACGTCCTGACTTTC
CAWSLAGVSGANVLTF
>NA|NA|TRBV19|TRBJ1-5
TGTGCCAGAGGGGGTATATGTCAGCCCCAGCATTTT
CARGGICQPQHF
>NA|TRBD2|TRBV10-1|TRBJ2-3
TGCGCCAGCAGTGAGTTCGGGAGGGCCCCAGATACGCAGTATTTT
CASSEFGRAPDTQYF
>NA|NA|TRBV7-3|TRBJ2-2
TGTGCCAGCAGCTTTTACGGAGGCTTAGACACCGGGGAGCTGTTTTTT
CASSFYGGLDTGELFF
>NA|NA|TRBV9|TRBJ1-1
TGTGCCAGCAGCGTAGGAACGACAGAGGGCACTGAAGCTTTCTTT
CASSVGTTEGTEAFF
>NA|TRBD1|TRBV30|TRBJ2-7
TGTGCCTGTCAGGGCAGGGGGCTCTTGTACGAGCAGTACTTC
CACQGRGLLYEQYF
>once|NA|TRBV2|TRBJ2-1
TGTGCCAGCAGGCCGTCCTACAATGAGCAGTTCTTC
CASRPSYNEQFF
>NA|NA|TRBV6-6|TRBJ2-5
TGTGCCAGCAGTTACTCCGCCGAGACCCAGTACTTC
CASSYSAETQYF
>NA|NA|TRBV4-1|TRBJ1-2
TGCGCCAGCAGCCAAGGCGACAGGCTTAGTGTATATGGCTACACCTTC
CASSQGDRLSVYGYTF
>NA|NA|TRBV11-3|TRBJ2-7
TGTGCCAGCAGCTTAGTCGGGGACTACGAGCAGTACTTC
CASSLVGDYEQYF
>NA|TRBD2|TRBV7-3|TRBJ2-2
TGTGCCAGCAGCGGCGCGGGAGGGCCAGGCACCGGGGAGCTGTTTTTT
CASSGAGGPGTGELFF
>NA|NA|TRBV5-1|TRBJ2-3
TGCGCCAGCAGCTTCGTCCCTTTGGGGATAGATACGCAGTATTTT
CASSFVPLGIDTQYF
>NA|TRBD2|TRBV4-2|TRBJ2-7
TGTGCCAGCAGCACAGGGACTAGCCGATCCTACGAGCAGTACTTC
CASSTGTSRSYEQYF
>once|NA|TRBV30|TRBJ1-6
TGTGCCTGGAGTGGGTTTGGGACCGCTAGCTCCTATAATTCACCCCTCCACTTT
CAWSGFGTASSYNSPLHF
>once|TRBD2|TRBV28|TRBJ2-2
TGTGCCAGCATTTCCGGGACTAGCGGGAGGTTCACCGGGGAGCTGTTTTTT
CASISGTSGRFTGELFF
>NA|NA|TRBV6-5|TRBJ1-1
TGTGCCAGCACCGGCGGGAGAACGAACACTGAAGCTTTCTTT
CASTGGRTNTEAFF
>NA|TRBD1|TRBV7-8|TRBJ2-7
TGTGCCAGCAGCTTAACGGGACAGACCTACGAGCAGTACTTC
CASSLTGQTYEQYF
>NA|TRBD1|TRBV19|TRBJ2-2
TGTGCCAGTAGTGTTGACAGGGGAGGCGGTCTTGGTGGGGAGCTGTTTTTT
CASSVDRGGGLGGELFF
>NA|NA|TRBV28|TRBJ2-1
TGTGCCAGCAGTTTAGCGGGAACCAATGAGCAGTTCTTC
CASSLAGTNEQFF
>NA|TRBD1|TRBV11-2|TRBJ2-2
TGTGCCAGCAGCTTACAGGGGGCCGGATTCGGGGAGCTGTTTTTT
CASSLQGAGFGELFF
>NA|TRBD2|TRBV28|TRBJ2-7
TGTGCCAGCAGTTTCCTTAGGACTAGCTCCTACGAGCAGTACTTC
CASSFLRTSSYEQYF
>NA|TRBD1|TRBV18|TRBJ1-4
TGTGCCAGCTCGACTCAGGGGGGCAAAGATGAAAAACTGTTTTTT
CASSTQGGKDEKLFF
>few|TRBD1|TRBV28|TRBJ1-1
TGTGCCAGCAGCCGAGGGACAGGGGGTTTATCGTTCTTT
CASSRGTGGLSFF
>NA|NA|TRBV4-3|TRBJ1-2
TGCGCCAGCAGCCAAGATCCCGCAGGACCAATATATGGCTACACCTTC
CASSQDPAGPIYGYTF
>NA|TRBD2|TRBV7-2|TRBJ2-7
TGTGCCAGCAGCTTAGGTTTCGGGACTAGTACCTACGAGCAGTACTTC
CASSLGFGTSTYEQYF
>NA|NA|TRBV12-5|TRBJ2-3
TGTGCTAGTGGTTTGTCCCGGACAGATACGCAGTATTTT
CASGLSRTDTQYF
>NA|TRBD2|TRBV5-8|TRBJ2-4
TGTGCCAGCAGCCGGGGGGTGATACTAGCCAAAAACATTCAGTACTTC
CASSRGVILAKNIQYF
>NA|NA|TRBV5-8|TRBJ2-5
TGTGCCAGCAGCCGCACAGAGACCCAGTACTTC
CASSRTETQYF
>NA|TRBD1|TRBV5-4|TRBJ2-7
TGTGCCAGCAGCTTAGGGACAGGGCTGTACGAGCAGTACTTC
CASSLGTGLYEQYF
>NA|TRBD1|TRBV30|TRBJ1-1
TGTGCCTGGAGAAGACCGGACAGGGTGAACACTGAAGCTTTCTTT
CAWRRPDRVNTEAFF
>NA|TRBD1|TRBV2|TRBJ2-7
TGTGCCAGCACCGACAGGGGCTACGAGCAGTACTTC
CASTDRGYEQYF
>NA|TRBD1|TRBV12-5|TRBJ2-5
TGTGCTAGTCCCAGGACAGGGGGCTGGGAGACCCAGTACTTC
CASPRTGGWETQYF
>NA|NA|TRBV5-8|TRBJ2-3
TGTGCCAGCAGTCCCCGCACAGATACGCAGTATTTT
CASSPRTDTQYF
>once|NA|TRBV28|TRBJ1-5
TGTGCCAGCAGTATAAATGATCACCCTAGCAATCAGCCCCAGCATTTT
CASSINDHPSNQPQHF